A single sample is the source of the 10 T cell receptor beta chains below, sequenced in a study of Ad26.COV2.S vaccination and SARS-CoV-2 variants (dated by TCRdb to the early 2020s). What this sample's treatment or condition label stands for: around 19 received Ad26.COV2.S at low or high dose, single or two shots; about 5 received placebo; per-sample allocation not given. For vaccine and placebo recipients, the sequenced repertoires came from samples collected on day 63 after the first injection. The library was produced with the immunoSEQ multiplex PCR assay. The table comes from immuneACCESS by way of TCRdb, which keeps in-frame sequences with V and J called. Part of the clones is missing from these tables; in studies checked, under half for an unresolved V gene and the rest for unknown reasons. Recorded for this sample are about 350,000 clones; 75% to 90% of them occurred a single time. Of the sample, under 6% falls within the top ten clones.

The sample in question was peripheral blood, obtained in a trial of Ad26.COV2.S vaccine versus placebo. All receptors come from a person aged 18 to 65 who received the Ad26.COV2.S COVID-19 vaccine or a placebo.

Regarding this clone: Other DNA sequences from this sample encode an identical CDR3 as well. The genes are TRBV9 and TRBJ1-5; unclear D gene. Per the germline V gene, CDR1 is SGDLS and CDR2 is YYNGEE. The CDR3 has 14 amino acids. The germline V and J ends were trimmed by 0 bases and 4 bases, with 8 bases remaining between them. In nucleotides, the CDR3 is TGTGCCAGCAGCGTAGGAGGAGGGAATCAGCCCCAGCATTTT. As protein: CASSVGGGNQPQHF.

CDR3 region: CASTRAAYNEQFF. CDR3 DNA sequence: TGTGCCAGCACAAGAGCGGCCTACAATGAGCAGTTCTTC. This rearrangement joins TRBV6-4 to TRBJ2-1; D may be TRBD2 (5 bases). CDR3 length: 13 residues. V shed 7 bases and J shed 2 bases, with 9 bases lying between them. The germline CDR1 and CDR2 sequences are MRHNA and SNTAGT.

V usage is TRBV3-1 (or the pseudogene TRBV3-2) and J usage is TRBJ2-5, with D perhaps TRBD1 (6 bases). The germline V gene has CDR1 LGHDT and CDR2 YNNKEL (reference sequence). Trimming took 0 bases from V and 14 from J, leaving 13 bases between them. CDR3 size: 12 residues. CDR3 coding DNA: TGTGCCAGCAGCCAAGATAACAGGGCGGCTTACTTC. Protein product: CASSQDNRAAYF.

The V and J genes are TRBV2 and TRBJ2-1; D is unclear. The germline V gene encodes CDR1 SNHLY and CDR2 FYNNEI. Trimming removed 3 bases at V and 0 bases at J, with 9 bases between. The CDR3 runs to 15 residues. The CDR3 is CASSDPSSSYNEQFF. CDR3 coding DNA: TGTGCCAGCAGTGATCCTTCCAGCTCCTACAATGAGCAGTTCTTC.

The chain is built from TRBV27 and TRBJ1-1; TRBD1 agrees at 8 bases. Per the germline V gene, CDR1 is MNHEY and CDR2 is SMNVEV (reference sequence). The length of the CDR3 is 17 residues. The junction had 13 bases not matched to a gene; V was cut back by 6 bases and J by 1 base. The CDR3 DNA sequence: TGTGCCAGCAGCCACCGACAGGGGAAGGGTGGGAACACTGAAGCTTTCTTT. This gives the protein CASSHRQGKGGNTEAFF.

The chain joins TRBV7-2 to TRBJ1-1, with D possibly TRBD1 on 5 matching bases. V lost 1 base to trimming and J lost 1 base, with 7 bases between them. The CDR3 runs to 14 residues. Germline V gives CDR1 SGHTA, CDR2 FQGNSA. The CDR3 sequence: CASSLVGGNTEAFF. The CDR3, as DNA: TGTGCCAGCAGCTTAGTCGGGGGGAACACTGAAGCTTTCTTT.

This sequence joins TRBV28 and TRBJ1-1, with a possible D match to TRBD1 (5 bases). This CDR3 comprises 13 residues. Germline CDR1 is MDHEN and CDR2 is SYDVKM. V was cut by 6 bases and J by 6 bases, with 14 bases left in between. The CDR3 nucleotides are TGTGCCAGCAGCTACCTCCCGGGACCTGAAGCTTTCTTT. Translated: CASSYLPGPEAFF.

V usage is TRBV29-1 and J usage is TRBJ2-2; no definite D call. V was pared by 6 bases and J by 1 base, with 15 bases between. CDR1 and CDR2 (germline): SQVTM, ANQGSEA. This CDR3 contains 15 residues. CDR3 nucleotides: TGCAGCGTCCCAAAACGATCCGGGAACACCGGGGAGCTGTTTTTT. It translates to CSVPKRSGNTGELFF.

The V gene is TRBV29-1, the J gene TRBJ2-1; 8 nucleotides agree with TRBD1. J lost 3 bases, V lost 3 bases, and 4 bases had no gene match. Germline values: CDR1 SQVTM, CDR2 ANQGSEA. The CDR3 contains 14 residues. The CDR3 nucleotides read TGCAGCGTTGAGTCGGACAGGGACTACAATGAGCAGTTCTTC. Protein: CSVESDRDYNEQFF.

This clone has just a few counts. V gene TRBV15 combines with J gene TRBJ1-3; D ambiguous. CDR1 LNHNV and CDR2 YYDKDF come from the germline V gene (reference sequence). The CDR3 has 15 amino acids. Trimming shortened V by 0 bases and J by 4 bases, and 10 bases separated the two germline ends. The CDR3, as DNA: TGTGCCACCAGCAGAGATCTTACAGAGGGAAACACCATATATTTT. Translation gives CATSRDLTEGNTIYF. Based on the CDR3 plus reference TRBV15 and TRBJ1-3, the full variable domain is DAMVIQNPRYQVTQFGKPVTLSCSQTLNHNVMYWYQQKSSQAPKLLFHYYDKDFNNEADTPDNFQSRRPNTSFCFLDIRSPGLGDTAMYLCATSRDLTEGNTIYFGEGSWLTVV.